This T cell receptor beta chain was found in a study of radiation and T cells in renal cell carcinoma. With 5 bases removed from V and 4 bases from J, the gap between germline ends came to 20 bases. Germline V lookup: CDR1 SEHNR, CDR2 FQNEAQ (reference sequence). The CDR3 has 16 residues. The data were produced by immunoSEQ multiplex PCR, yet TCRdb's version contains in-frame clones alone and is incomplete. The table includes 150,000 to 200,000 clones, about 88% detected once. The time point: blood 4 weeks post-SBRT, at nephrectomy. The treatment is: 15 Gy SBRT to primary tumor, nephrectomy 4 weeks later. Blood was sampled at baseline, 2 weeks and 4 weeks after SBRT. The patient's renal cell carcinoma had clear cell pathology.

Sample: blood, taken from a patient whose treatment included radiotherapy and nephrectomy. The V gene is TRBV7-9, the J gene TRBJ1-2, with a weak D call TRBD1 (5 bases). The TCR originated in a woman aged 45-65 years with renal cell carcinoma. The CDR3 nucleotides read TGTGCCAGCAGCCTTAGCTCAGGGAGGGATATCTATGGCTACACCTTC. Amino acids: CASSLSSGRDIYGYTF.